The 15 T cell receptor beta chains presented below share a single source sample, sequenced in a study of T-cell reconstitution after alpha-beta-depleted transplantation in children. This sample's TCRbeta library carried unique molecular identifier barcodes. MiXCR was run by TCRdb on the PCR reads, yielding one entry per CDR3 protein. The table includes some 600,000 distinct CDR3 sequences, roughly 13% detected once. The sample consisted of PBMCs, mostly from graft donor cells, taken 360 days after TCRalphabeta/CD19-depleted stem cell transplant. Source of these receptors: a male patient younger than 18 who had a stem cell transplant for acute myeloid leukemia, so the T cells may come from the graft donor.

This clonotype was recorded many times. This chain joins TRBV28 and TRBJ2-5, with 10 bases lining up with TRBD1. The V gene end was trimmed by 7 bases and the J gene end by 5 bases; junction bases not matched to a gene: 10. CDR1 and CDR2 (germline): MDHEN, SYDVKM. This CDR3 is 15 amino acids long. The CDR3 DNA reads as TGTGCCAGCACCCCGGGACAGGGGCATCCGGAGACCCAGTACTTC. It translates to CASTPGQGHPETQYF. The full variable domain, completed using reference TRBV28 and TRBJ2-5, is DVKVTQSSRYLVKRTGEKVFLECVQDMDHENMFWYRQDPGLGLRLIYFSYDVKMKEKGDIPEGYSVSREKKERFSLILESASTNQTSMYLCASTPGQGHPETQYFGPGTRLLVL.

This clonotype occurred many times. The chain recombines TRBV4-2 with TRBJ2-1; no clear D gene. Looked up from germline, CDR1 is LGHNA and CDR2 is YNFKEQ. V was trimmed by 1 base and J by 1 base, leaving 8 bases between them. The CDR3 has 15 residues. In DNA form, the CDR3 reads TGTGCCAGCAGCCAAGGGCCACAGTCCTACAATGAGCAGTTCTTC. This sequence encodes CASSQGPQSYNEQFF.

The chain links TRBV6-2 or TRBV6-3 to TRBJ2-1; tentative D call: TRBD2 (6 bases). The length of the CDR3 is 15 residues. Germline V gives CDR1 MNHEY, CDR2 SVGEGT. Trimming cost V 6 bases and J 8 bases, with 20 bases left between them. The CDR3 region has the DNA TGTGCCAGCAGCCGACTTAGCGGTATCTGGGATGAGCAGTTCTTC. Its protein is CASSRLSGIWDEQFF.

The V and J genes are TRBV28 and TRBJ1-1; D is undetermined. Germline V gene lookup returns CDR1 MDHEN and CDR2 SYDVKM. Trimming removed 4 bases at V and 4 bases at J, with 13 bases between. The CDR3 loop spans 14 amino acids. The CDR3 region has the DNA TGTGCCAGCAGTTGGAGGGCTCTGGTCACTGAAGCTTTCTTT. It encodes CASSWRALVTEAFF.

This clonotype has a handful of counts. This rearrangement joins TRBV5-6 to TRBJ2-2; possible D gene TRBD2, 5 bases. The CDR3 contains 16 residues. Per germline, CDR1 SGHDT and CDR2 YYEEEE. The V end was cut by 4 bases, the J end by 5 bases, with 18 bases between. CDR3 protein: CASSLRVLGKTGELFF. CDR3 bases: TGTGCCAGCAGCCTGAGGGTTTTGGGGAAAACCGGGGAGCTGTTTTTT.

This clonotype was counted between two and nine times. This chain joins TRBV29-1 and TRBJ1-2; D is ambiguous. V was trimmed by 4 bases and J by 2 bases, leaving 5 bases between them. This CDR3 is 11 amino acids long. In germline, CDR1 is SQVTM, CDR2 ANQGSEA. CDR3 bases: TGCAGCGTTGTGCAGAACTATGGCTACACCTTC. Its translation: CSVVQNYGYTF.

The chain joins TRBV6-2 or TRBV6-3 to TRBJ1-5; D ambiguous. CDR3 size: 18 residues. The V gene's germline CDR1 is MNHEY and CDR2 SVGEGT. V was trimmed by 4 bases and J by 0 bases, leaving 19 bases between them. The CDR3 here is CASSFVWPRIYSNQPQHF. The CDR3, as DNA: TGTGCCAGCAGTTTCGTTTGGCCACGAATCTATAGCAATCAGCCCCAGCATTTT.

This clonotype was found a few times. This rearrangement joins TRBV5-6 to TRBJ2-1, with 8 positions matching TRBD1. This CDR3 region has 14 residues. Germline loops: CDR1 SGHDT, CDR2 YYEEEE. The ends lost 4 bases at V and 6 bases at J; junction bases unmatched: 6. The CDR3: CASSGRGRGNEQFF. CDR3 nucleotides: TGTGCCAGCAGCGGCAGGGGGCGCGGCAATGAGCAGTTCTTC.

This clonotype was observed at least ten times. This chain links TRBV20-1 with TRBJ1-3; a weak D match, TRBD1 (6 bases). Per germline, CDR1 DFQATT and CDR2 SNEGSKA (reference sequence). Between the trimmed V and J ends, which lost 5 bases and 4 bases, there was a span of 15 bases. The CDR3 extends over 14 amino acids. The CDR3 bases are TGCAGTGCTTCCTCAGGGGCAAGAGGAAACACCATATATTTT. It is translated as CSASSGARGNTIYF.

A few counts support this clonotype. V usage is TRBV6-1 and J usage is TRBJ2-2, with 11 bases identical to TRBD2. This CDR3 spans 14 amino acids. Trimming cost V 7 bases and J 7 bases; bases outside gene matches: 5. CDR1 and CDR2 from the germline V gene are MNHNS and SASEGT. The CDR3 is CASTLAGGSGELFF. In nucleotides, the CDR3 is TGTGCCAGCACCTTAGCGGGAGGGAGCGGGGAGCTGTTTTTT.

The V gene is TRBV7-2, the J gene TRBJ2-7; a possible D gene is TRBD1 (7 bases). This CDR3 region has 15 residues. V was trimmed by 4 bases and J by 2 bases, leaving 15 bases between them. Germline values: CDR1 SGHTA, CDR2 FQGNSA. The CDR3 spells CASSSAQGTPYEQYF. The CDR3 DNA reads TGTGCCAGCAGCTCGGCACAGGGGACTCCCTACGAGCAGTACTTC. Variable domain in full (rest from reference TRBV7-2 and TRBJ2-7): GAGVSQSPSNKVTEKGKDVELRCDPISGHTALYWYRQSLGQGLEFLIYFQGNSAPDKSGLPSDRFSAERTGGSVSTLTIQRTQQEDSAVYLCASSSAQGTPYEQYFGPGTRLTVT.

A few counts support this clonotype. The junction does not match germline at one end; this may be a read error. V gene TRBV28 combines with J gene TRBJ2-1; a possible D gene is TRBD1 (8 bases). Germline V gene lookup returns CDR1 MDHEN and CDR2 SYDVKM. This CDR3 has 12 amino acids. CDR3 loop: CASSLRGDRCIF. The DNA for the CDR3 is TGTGCCAGCAGTTTACGGGGGGACAGGTGTATCTTC.

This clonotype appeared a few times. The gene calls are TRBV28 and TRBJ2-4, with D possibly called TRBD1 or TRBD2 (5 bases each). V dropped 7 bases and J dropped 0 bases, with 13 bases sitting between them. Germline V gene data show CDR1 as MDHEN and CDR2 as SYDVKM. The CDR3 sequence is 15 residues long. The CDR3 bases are TGTGCCAGCATGAGGGGTGTAACAGCCAAAAACATTCAGTACTTC. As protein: CASMRGVTAKNIQYF.

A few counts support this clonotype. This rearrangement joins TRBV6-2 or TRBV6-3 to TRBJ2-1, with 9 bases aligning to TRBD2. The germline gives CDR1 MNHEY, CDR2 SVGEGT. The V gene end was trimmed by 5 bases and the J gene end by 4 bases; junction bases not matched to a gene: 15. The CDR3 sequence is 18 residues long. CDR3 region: CASSAPRRQTSGYNEQFF. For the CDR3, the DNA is TGTGCCAGCAGTGCACCCAGGCGCCAGACTAGCGGATACAATGAGCAGTTCTTC.

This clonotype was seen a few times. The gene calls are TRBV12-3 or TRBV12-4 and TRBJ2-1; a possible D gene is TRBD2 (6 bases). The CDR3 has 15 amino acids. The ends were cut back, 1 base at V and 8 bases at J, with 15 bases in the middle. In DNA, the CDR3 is TGTGCCAGCAGTTTAGTTGGCGGGAAGGGGTATGAGCAGTTCTTC. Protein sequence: CASSLVGGKGYEQFF.